Given below is one T cell receptor beta chain in context. This entry comes from a study of blood T cell repertoires in COVID-19. Study in general: T cells, B-cell-depleted T cells, or PBMCs supplied cDNA or gDNA.

Study processing details: By means of reference gene primer amplification, nucleated cell counts were estimated. Data came from immunoSEQ multiplex PCR; TCRdb stores just in-frame clones and leaves some out. V and J calls plus clone size are reproduced from that table; the DNA served to infer D and trimming. The sample includes a few hundred thousand clones, approximately 85% seen only once; the top ten take approximately 4%. Participants were aged about 18 to 89 years from around 25 US areas. Two consecutive negative NP/OP PCR tests, clearance, or resolved symptoms defined Cohort 3 recovery. This TCR was recovered from a woman between 25 and 40 years old who had recovered from COVID-19. The material sequenced was PBMCs or T cells enriched from blood (not recorded which).

The CDR3: CASSLVGQGAEISYEQYF. As DNA, the CDR3 is TGCGCCAGCAGCTTGGTGGGACAGGGGGCCGAGATCTCCTACGAGCAGTACTTC. This chain uses TRBV5-1 with TRBJ2-7; 12 positions agree with TRBD1. V was pared by 0 bases and J by 0 bases, with 7 bases of the junction left unmatched. In germline, CDR1 is SGHRS, CDR2 YFSETQ. This CDR3 is 18 amino acids long.